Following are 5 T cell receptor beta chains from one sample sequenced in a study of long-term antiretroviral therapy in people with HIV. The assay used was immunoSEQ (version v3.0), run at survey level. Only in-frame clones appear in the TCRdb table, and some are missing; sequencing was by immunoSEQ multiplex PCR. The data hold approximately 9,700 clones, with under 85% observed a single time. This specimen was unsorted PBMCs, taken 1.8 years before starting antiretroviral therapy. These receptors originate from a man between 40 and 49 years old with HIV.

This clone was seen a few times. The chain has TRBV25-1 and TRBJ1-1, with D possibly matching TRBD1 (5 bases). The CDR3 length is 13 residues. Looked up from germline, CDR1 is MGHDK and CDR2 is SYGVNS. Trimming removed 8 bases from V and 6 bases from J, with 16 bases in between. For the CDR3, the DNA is TGTGCCAGCCAGTGGGGGGGTACCGCTGAAGCTTTCTTT. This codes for CASQWGGTAEAFF.

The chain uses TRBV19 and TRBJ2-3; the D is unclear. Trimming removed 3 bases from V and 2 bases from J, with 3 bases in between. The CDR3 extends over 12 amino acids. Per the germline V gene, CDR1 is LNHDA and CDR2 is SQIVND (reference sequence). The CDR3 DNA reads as TGTGCCAGTAGTATGAACACAGATACGCAGTATTTT. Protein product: CASSMNTDTQYF.

CDR3 sequence (DNA): TGTGCCAGTAGTAACCGAATACTAGCGGGAGGCACAGATACGCAGTATTTT. It specifies CASSNRILAGGTDTQYF. This chain joins TRBV19 and TRBJ2-3, with 11 bases lining up with TRBD2. Germline CDR1 and CDR2: LNHDA and SQIVND (reference sequence). V was clipped by 4 bases and J by 1 base; unmatched bases: 7. This CDR3 spans 17 amino acids.

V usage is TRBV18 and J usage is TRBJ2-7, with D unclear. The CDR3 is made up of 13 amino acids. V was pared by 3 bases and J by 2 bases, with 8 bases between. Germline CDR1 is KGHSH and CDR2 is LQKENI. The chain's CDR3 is CASSPGLTYEQYF. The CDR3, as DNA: TGTGCCAGCTCACCGGGTCTTACCTACGAGCAGTACTTC.

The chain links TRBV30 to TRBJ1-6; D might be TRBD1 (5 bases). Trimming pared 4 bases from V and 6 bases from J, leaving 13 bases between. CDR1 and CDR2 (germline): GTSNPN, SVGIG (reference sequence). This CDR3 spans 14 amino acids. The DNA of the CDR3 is TGTGCCTGGATGGAGGGGATCGGTAATTCACCCCTCCACTTT. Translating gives CAWMEGIGNSPLHF.